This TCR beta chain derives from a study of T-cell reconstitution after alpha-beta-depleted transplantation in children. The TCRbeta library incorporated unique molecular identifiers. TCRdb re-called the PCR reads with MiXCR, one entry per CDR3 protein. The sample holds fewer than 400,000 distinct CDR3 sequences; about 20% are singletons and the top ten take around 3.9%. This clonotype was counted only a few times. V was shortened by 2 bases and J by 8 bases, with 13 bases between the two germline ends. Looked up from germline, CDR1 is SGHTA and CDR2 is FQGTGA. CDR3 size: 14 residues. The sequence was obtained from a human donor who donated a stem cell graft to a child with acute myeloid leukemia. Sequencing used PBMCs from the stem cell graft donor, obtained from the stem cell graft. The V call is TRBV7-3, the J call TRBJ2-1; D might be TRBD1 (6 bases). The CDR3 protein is CASSLAGASYEQFF. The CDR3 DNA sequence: TGTGCCAGCAGCTTAGCAGGGGCATCATATGAGCAGTTCTTC.